A single sample is the source of the 18 T cell receptor beta chains below, sequenced in a study of T cell responses to AZD1222 COVID-19 vaccine. Data came from immunoSEQ multiplex PCR; TCRdb stores just in-frame clones and leaves some out. There are about 96,000 clones in the sample; approximately 90% occur only once, and 1.5% to 2% lies in the top ten. Material: peripheral blood, obtained on day 0 of AZD1222 vaccination. Receptors originate from an adult in good health.

The chain uses TRBV19 and TRBJ1-1, with D perhaps TRBD1 (6 bases). Trimming left V 2 bases short and J 2 bases short, with 9 bases between. Germline V gene lookup returns CDR1 LNHDA and CDR2 SQIVND (reference sequence). The CDR3 consists of 14 residues. CDR3 bases: TGTGCCAGTAGTATACACAGGGATAACACTGAAGCTTTCTTT. It translates to CASSIHRDNTEAFF.

The V gene is TRBV7-6, the J gene TRBJ1-4, with D unclear. Trimming cost V 0 bases and J 7 bases, with 12 bases left between them. CDR3 length: 15 residues. Looked up from germline, CDR1 is SGHVS and CDR2 is FNYEAQ. Here the CDR3 reads CASSLASVTGEKLFF. DNA of the CDR3: TGTGCCAGCAGCTTAGCGAGCGTTACGGGTGAAAAACTGTTTTTT.

A remark on this clone: A read error may produce the germline difference seen at one junction end. The gene calls are TRBV7-7 and TRBJ2-3; TRBD1 might be the D (5 bases). Germline V lookup: CDR1 SSHAT, CDR2 FNYEAQ (reference sequence). This CDR3 has 17 amino acids. This CDR3 reads CASSLGNTVGGTDTQYF. CDR3 DNA: TGTGCTAGCAGCTTAGGAAATACCGTAGGGGGCACAGATACGCAGTATTTT.

This chain joins TRBV9 and TRBJ1-1, with TRBD1 matching 9 bases. J gave up 5 bases and V 1 base, and 3 bases lay outside the gene matches. There are 14 residues in the CDR3. Germline V gene sequence: CDR1 SGDLS, CDR2 YYNGEE. CDR3 nucleotide sequence: TGTGCCAGCAGCGTAACCGGGACAGGGACTGAAGCTTTCTTT. Translating gives CASSVTGTGTEAFF.

This clone was recorded only once. The chain joins TRBV29-1 to TRBJ1-1, with 11 bases identical to TRBD1. The CDR3 has 15 residues. V lost 6 bases to trimming and J lost 1 base; unmatched junction nucleotides: 7. CDR1 is SQVTM, CDR2 ANQGSEA, per germline. The CDR3 is CSVGTGGNSNTEAFF. CDR3 nucleotides: TGCAGCGTGGGGACAGGGGGTAATTCGAACACTGAAGCTTTCTTT.

This clone has only a few counts. V usage is TRBV29-1 and J usage is TRBJ1-2; 8 positions match TRBD1. Trimming cost V 6 bases and J 5 bases; bases outside gene matches: 11. The CDR3 length is 14 residues. From germline, CDR1 is SQVTM and CDR2 ANQGSEA. Here the CDR3 DNA reads TGCAGCGTGGATAGTGGACAGGGAGGGTATGGCTACACCTTC. It translates to CSVDSGQGGYGYTF.

This sequence joins TRBV7-6 and TRBJ1-2; D is ambiguous. Trimming shortened V by 5 bases and J by 5 bases, and 12 bases separated the two germline ends. Germline V lookup: CDR1 SGHVS, CDR2 FNYEAQ. The CDR3 sequence is 13 residues long. CDR3 bases: TGTGCCAGCAGCCCAGGTAGTCTGTATGGCTACACCTTC. Its translation: CASSPGSLYGYTF.

The chain recombines TRBV7-3 with TRBJ2-3; TRBD2 aligns across 7 bases. Per the germline V gene, CDR1 is SGHTA and CDR2 is FQGTGA. J lost 6 bases, V lost 2 bases, and 11 bases had no gene match. The CDR3 length is 16 residues. Written as DNA, the CDR3 is TGTGCCAGCAGCTTAGGAGCGGGGAGGTCTAGGGATACGCAGTATTTT. Its protein is CASSLGAGRSRDTQYF.

The V call is TRBV27, the J call TRBJ2-1; 7 positions match TRBD2. This CDR3 spans 13 amino acids. Germline CDR1 MNHEY, CDR2 SMNVEV (reference sequence). Trimming cost V 7 bases and J 4 bases; bases outside gene matches: 4. The CDR3 DNA reads as TGTGCCAGCATCGGGGGGTCATACAATGAGCAGTTCTTC. Translating it yields CASIGGSYNEQFF.

The chain combines TRBV11-2 with TRBJ2-2; no clear D. Between the trimmed V and J ends, which lost 4 bases and 5 bases, there was a span of 8 bases. Germline-derived CDR1 and CDR2 are SGHAT and FQNNGV. The CDR3 sequence is 13 residues long. CDR3 nucleotides: TGTGCCAGCAGCTCCCCGGAGACCGGGGAGCTGTTTTTT. Protein product: CASSSPETGELFF.

The DNA for the CDR3 is TGTGCCAGCAGCGCGACAGGGTTTCAAGATCAGCCCCAGCATTTT. It encodes CASSATGFQDQPQHF. The rearrangement uses TRBV9 and TRBJ1-5; 7 bases map to TRBD1. The germline CDR1 and CDR2 sequences are SGDLS and YYNGEE. The CDR3 length is 15 residues. Germline trimming cut 3 bases from V and 5 bases from J; bases unmatched to any gene: 8.

The V call is TRBV5-1, the J call TRBJ2-3; TRBD1 agrees at 9 bases. This CDR3 has 16 residues. Germline assignment: CDR1 SGHRS and CDR2 YFSETQ. The V segment lost 2 bases and the J segment 2 bases; nucleotides outside the gene matches: 6. The CDR3 DNA is TGCGCCAGCAGCTTTTTCGGGACAGGGCCCACAGATACGCAGTATTTT. Translation gives CASSFFGTGPTDTQYF.

The gene calls are TRBV10-1 and TRBJ2-3, with D perhaps assigned TRBD1 or TRBD2 (5 bases each). The CDR3 totals 16 residues. Trimming left V 6 bases short and J 3 bases short, with 19 bases between. Germline CDR1 WNHNN, CDR2 SYGVQD (reference sequence). CDR3 residues: CASSSGRDGVTDTQYF. CDR3 sequence (DNA): TGCGCCAGCAGCTCGGGACGGGACGGCGTAACAGATACGCAGTATTTT.

This chain connects TRBV6-5 to TRBJ1-1; D is possibly TRBD1 (5 bases). Trimming took off 4 bases at V and 1 base at J, with 7 bases between the two ends. Germline lookup yields CDR1 MNHEY and CDR2 SVGAGI. This CDR3 spans 13 amino acids. The CDR3 nucleotides read TGTGCCAGCAGTTTGACAGCGAACACTGAAGCTTTCTTT. As protein: CASSLTANTEAFF.

The chain carries TRBV7-9 and TRBJ1-2; 10 bases align to TRBD1. CDR1 and CDR2 from the germline V gene are SEHNR and FQNEAQ (reference sequence). V lost 8 bases, J lost 4 bases, and 7 bases stayed unmatched. This CDR3 spans 14 amino acids. CDR3 residues: CASGDRGEVYGYTF. Here the CDR3 DNA reads TGTGCCAGCGGGGACAGGGGTGAAGTCTATGGCTACACCTTC.

V and J are TRBV6-4 and TRBJ1-2; the D is unclear. Germline CDR1 MRHNA, CDR2 SNTAGT. The germline V and J ends were trimmed by 5 bases and 4 bases, with 17 bases remaining between them. This CDR3 spans 15 amino acids. CDR3 residues: CASSPAPAAGYGYTF. Written as DNA, the CDR3 is TGTGCCAGCAGTCCCGCCCCAGCAGCGGGCTATGGCTACACCTTC.

The J gene is TRBJ1-2, the V gene TRBV19; tentative D call: TRBD1 (6 bases). In germline, CDR1 is LNHDA, CDR2 SQIVND (reference sequence). The CDR3 has 17 residues. Trimming pared 3 bases from V and 4 bases from J, leaving 21 bases between. CDR3 nucleotide sequence: TGTGCCAGTAGTATTAGTGGGGGCACCCTGAAGGCCTATGGCTACACCTTC. Translation: CASSISGGTLKAYGYTF.

The V gene is TRBV10-3, the J gene TRBJ1-1, with D possibly being TRBD1 (6 bases). V lost 9 bases and J lost 0, with 8 bases in between. CDR3 length: 12 residues. Per the germline V gene, CDR1 is ENHRY and CDR2 is SYGVKD. The CDR3 nucleotides are TGTGCCATACAGGGCATGAACACTGAAGCTTTCTTT. It specifies CAIQGMNTEAFF.